A single sample gave rise to the 18 T cell receptor beta chains below, sequenced in a study of T cells in Graves' hyperthyroidism and ophthalmopathy. RNA transcripts gave rise to amplified TCR beta CDR3 regions. Primed by the HTBI set, a first-round RT-PCR was run on the TCR CDR3. One entry per CDR3 protein results from TCRdb running MiXCR on the multiplex PCR reads. Of about half a million distinct CDR3 sequences detected, approximately 23% appear once; the ten largest clones hold 45% to 55%. Sequencing used blood. Source of these receptors: a woman in her 70s with Graves' ophthalmopathy.

The chain has TRBV19 and TRBJ2-3, with 13 bases matching TRBD2. CDR3 length: 16 amino acids. Germline V CDR1 and CDR2: LNHDA, SQIVND (reference sequence). The V gene end was trimmed by 5 bases and the J gene end by 5 bases; junction bases not matched to a gene: 7. The CDR3 DNA reads as TGTGCCAGTAGTCCCCGGACTAGCGGGAGATTAGATACGCAGTATTTT. This codes for CASSPRTSGRLDTQYF.

This chain links TRBV7-8 with TRBJ2-5; D is uncertain. The V end was cut by 5 bases, the J end by 13 bases, with 17 bases between. Looked up from germline, CDR1 is SGHVS and CDR2 is FQNEAQ. The CDR3 covers 12 residues. As DNA, the CDR3 is TGTGCCAGCAGCCCAATTACCTCCCTTGGGTACTTC. It specifies CASSPITSLGYF.

The chain carries TRBV2 and TRBJ2-1, with TRBD2 matching over 7 bases. The germline gives CDR1 SNHLY, CDR2 FYNNEI. The CDR3 sequence is 13 residues long. Trimming took 7 bases from V and 4 from J; bases not matched to a gene: 4. As DNA, the CDR3 is TGTGCCAGCAAGGGACTACTATACAATGAGCAGTTCTTC. Translation: CASKGLLYNEQFF. Full variable domain (remainder filled in from reference TRBV2 and TRBJ2-1): EPEVTQTPSHQVTQMGQEVILRCVPISNHLYFYWYRQILGQKVEFLVSFYNNEISEKSEIFDDQFSVERPDGSNFTLKIRSTKLEDSAMYFCASKGLLYNEQFFGPGTRLTVL.

The V call is TRBV30, the J call TRBJ2-3; 7 bases line up with TRBD2. V lost 2 bases, J lost 3 bases, and 11 bases stayed unmatched. Germline V gives CDR1 GTSNPN, CDR2 SVGIG (reference sequence). CDR3 length: 16 residues. The CDR3 DNA is TGTGCCTGGAGTAGCCGCTGGGGGGAGGGTACAGATACGCAGTATTTT. Encoded protein: CAWSSRWGEGTDTQYF.

Only a few counts were recorded for this clonotype. The rearrangement joins TRBV4-2 to TRBJ2-3, with 11 bases fitting TRBD2. The CDR3 has 17 residues. The germline gives CDR1 LGHNA, CDR2 YNFKEQ. With 4 bases clipped from V and 0 bases from J, the junction kept 6 bases outside the gene matches. CDR3: CASSRGTSGGSTDTQYF. CDR3 DNA: TGTGCCAGCAGCCGCGGGACTAGCGGAGGTAGCACAGATACGCAGTATTTT.

Many counts were recorded for this clonotype. The rearrangement links TRBV28 to TRBJ1-5, with D possibly being TRBD1 (6 bases). This CDR3 has 16 residues. V was shortened by 6 bases and J by 3 bases, with 18 bases between the two germline ends. Germline lookup yields CDR1 MDHEN and CDR2 SYDVKM. The CDR3, as DNA: TGTGCCAGCAGCACCGCCGGGACAAACTACAATCAGCCCCAGCATTTT. This sequence encodes CASSTAGTNYNQPQHF.

This clonotype was observed many times. The J gene is TRBJ1-4, the V gene TRBV28, with D uncertain. Germline V gene data show CDR1 as MDHEN and CDR2 as SYDVKM. Trimming left V 5 bases short and J 7 bases short, with 14 bases between. The CDR3 contains 14 residues. As DNA, the CDR3 is TGTGCCAGCAGTCCCGGGTATGGTCCTGAAAAACTGTTTTTT. The encoded protein is CASSPGYGPEKLFF.

This chain connects TRBV6-1 to TRBJ1-5; D is perhaps TRBD1 (6 bases). This CDR3 contains 13 residues. CDR1 MNHNS and CDR2 SASEGT come from the germline V gene. Trimming stripped 5 bases from V and 4 bases from J, with 9 bases between. The CDR3 nucleotides are TGTGCCAGCAGTCGGACAGAAAATCAGCCCCAGCATTTT. The encoded protein is CASSRTENQPQHF.

Remarks on this clonotype: The junction and the germline gene differ at one end; a read error may be behind it. The V call is TRBV12-3 or TRBV12-4, the J call TRBJ1-1; D is undetermined. This CDR3 is built from 15 residues. CDR3 in amino acids: CASSLVGNMNTGAFF. The CDR3 DNA reads as TGTGCCAGCAGTTTAGTGGGGAACATGAACACTGGAGCTTTCTTT.

There are many counts of this clonotype. The V and J genes are TRBV6-1 and TRBJ2-7; D is undetermined. Germline values: CDR1 MNHNS, CDR2 SASEGT. The CDR3 covers 11 residues. V was pared by 10 bases and J by 4 bases, with 11 bases between. CDR3 loop: CATASSYEQYF. In DNA form, the CDR3 reads TGTGCCACCGCCTCGAGTTACGAGCAGTACTTC.

Many counts were recorded for this clonotype. The chain employs TRBV11-2 and TRBJ2-5; a possible D gene is TRBD2 (7 bases). The CDR3 is 14 amino acids. The V and J ends lost 1 base and 7 bases respectively, with 13 bases between them. Germline CDR1 SGHAT, CDR2 FQNNGV. This CDR3 is CASSLAPGEGTQYF. In nucleotides, the CDR3 is TGTGCCAGCAGCTTAGCCCCAGGGGAGGGGACCCAGTACTTC.

V usage is TRBV7-2 and J usage is TRBJ2-1; D is undetermined. Trimming removed 6 bases from V and 13 bases from J, with 13 bases in between. Germline V CDR1 and CDR2: SGHTA, FQGNSA. The CDR3 consists of 11 residues. Written as DNA, the CDR3 is TGTGCCAGCAGTGCCTCACTGGAACAGTTCTTC. This gives the protein CASSASLEQFF.

V usage is TRBV27 and J usage is TRBJ2-7; 13 positions agree with TRBD2. V was clipped by 6 bases and J by 6 bases; unmatched bases: 11. CDR3 size: 16 residues. Germline V gives CDR1 MNHEY, CDR2 SMNVEV (reference sequence). The CDR3 here is CASRSYRLAGGSEQYF. CDR3 coding DNA: TGTGCCAGCAGGTCTTACCGACTAGCGGGAGGATCCGAGCAGTACTTC.

This chain joins TRBV10-3 and TRBJ2-7; D not certain. Germline assignment: CDR1 ENHRY and CDR2 SYGVKD. Between the trimmed V and J ends, which lost 11 bases and 2 bases, there was a span of 10 bases. This CDR3 comprises 11 residues. CDR3 sequence: CAASSAYEQYF. CDR3 DNA: TGTGCCGCCTCCTCCGCCTACGAGCAGTACTTC.

This clonotype was seen a handful of times. The chain has TRBV7-8 and TRBJ2-2; 8 positions match TRBD2. CDR1 and CDR2 from the germline V gene are SGHVS and FQNEAQ. This CDR3 contains 18 residues. Trimming took 1 base from V and 0 from J; bases not matched to a gene: 7. The CDR3 region has the DNA TGTGCCAGCAGCTTAGGACTAGCGAGGGGACCGAACACCGGGGAGCTGTTTTTT. As protein: CASSLGLARGPNTGELFF.

This clonotype was picked up a small number of times. This chain connects TRBV6-1 to TRBJ1-1, with no clear D. Between the trimmed V and J ends, which lost 6 bases and 1 base, there was a span of 9 bases. The CDR3 covers 13 residues. Looked up from germline, CDR1 is MNHNS and CDR2 is SASEGT. CDR3 in DNA: TGTGCCAGCAGGAGAGACGAGAACACTGAAGCTTTCTTT. It codes for CASRRDENTEAFF.

V is TRBV19 and J is TRBJ1-5; no clear D gene. The length of the CDR3 is 14 residues. Trimming took 6 bases from V and 2 from J, leaving 11 bases between them. The germline V gene encodes CDR1 LNHDA and CDR2 SQIVND (reference sequence). Written as DNA, the CDR3 is TGTGCCAGTAGGGGTCGGGAGGGCAATCAGCCCCAGCATTTT. This encodes CASRGREGNQPQHF.

This clonotype occurred a few times. The chain links TRBV7-2 to TRBJ2-7, with no clear D. This CDR3 spans 15 amino acids. Germline assignment: CDR1 SGHTA and CDR2 FQGNSA. The V end lost 0 bases, the J end lost 0 bases, and 9 bases lay between the germline ends. The CDR3 loop reads CASSLAARSSYEQYF. CDR3 in DNA: TGTGCCAGCAGCTTAGCGGCCAGGAGCTCCTACGAGCAGTACTTC.